The source of this T cell receptor (beta chain) is a study of radiation and T cells in renal cell carcinoma. After removal of 4 bases from V and 6 bases from J, the junction contained 16 bases not matched to a gene. Germline V gives CDR1 SGDLS, CDR2 YYNGEE. This CDR3 spans 18 amino acids. TCRdb keeps only in-frame clones here, not all; method: immunoSEQ multiplex PCR. The sample has roughly 130,000 clones; 70% to 90% are singletons. Time point specified: blood 2 weeks post-SBRT. Treatment noted: 15 Gy SBRT to primary tumor, nephrectomy 4 weeks later. The sequencing here drew on blood, taken from a patient whose treatment included radiotherapy and nephrectomy. The receptor was derived from a woman aged 60-75 years with renal cell carcinoma. The chain has TRBV9 and TRBJ2-1; 10 nucleotides align to TRBD1. DNA of the CDR3: TGTGCCAGCAGCCCCCACGTGGGACAGGGGTTGGGCCCCAATGAGCAGTTCTTC. It yields the protein CASSPHVGQGLGPNEQFF.